The 32 T cell receptor delta chains below were found in one sample sequenced in a study of Vδ1+ human thymocytes (dated by TCRdb to 2016 to 2019). The paper's findings and limits, for the study overall: In contrast to oligoclonal peripheral blood repertoires, thymic TRG and TRD repertoires appeared to be highly polyclonal with Gaussian CDR3 length distributions.

Antigen specificity for these receptors is unknown. For sequencing, an Illumina MiSeq was employed. RNA was isolated using the RNeasy mini kit, and reverse transcription was performed with Superscript III. Multiplex PCR was used to generate CDR3 amplicons, with pooled V-gene forward primers and a constant-region reverse primer carrying Illumina adaptor overhangs. With CATT, TCRdb called clones again from the public reads; duplicate DNA rows were later joined. Counted in this sample were 45,000 to 60,000 delta-chain clones; more than 12% of them appeared once. The top ten hold roughly 0.37% of the sample. The specimen sequenced was Vdelta1+ gamma-delta thymocytes from the thymus. The sample's cell subset or site label, in plain terms: FACS-sorted CD3+ TCRalphabeta- TCRVdelta1+ TCRVdelta2- thymocytes. Source of these receptors: a girl under three years old who had congenital heart surgery.

This clone occurred a few times. J is TRDJ1 and V is TRDV1; TRDD3 matches at 10 bases. CDR3 length equals 21 residues. V shed 3 bases and J 0 bases; nucleotides not matched to a gene: 19. Germline CDR1 and CDR2: TSWWSYY and QGS. The CDR3 DNA follows: TGTGCTCTTGGGGAGACTCTTCCCACGGGGCCTCTGGGGGATAACACCGATAAACTCATCTTT. Its protein product is CALGETLPTGPLGDNTDKLIF.

The rearrangement links TRDV1 to TRDJ1, with 8 bases identical to TRDD3. V lost 4 bases to trimming and J lost 0 bases; unmatched junction nucleotides: 25. The germline CDR1 and CDR2 sequences are TSWWSYY and QGS. This CDR3 region has 22 residues. The CDR3, as DNA: TGTGCTCTTGGGGCCCCAGCGCACCCCCGCATACTGGGGGTTGGGTACACCGATAAACTCATCTTT. Residues: CALGAPAHPRILGVGYTDKLIF.

The chain employs TRDV1 and TRDJ2, with TRDD3 matching over 10 bases. CDR1 and CDR2 (germline): TSWWSYY, QGS. Unmatched junction bases numbered 19, after V lost 1 base and J lost 2 bases. CDR3 length: 22 amino acids. The CDR3 region is CALGERAFLRGGYAALTAQLFF. CDR3 DNA sequence: TGTGCTCTTGGGGAACGAGCCTTCCTAAGAGGGGGATACGCAGCCTTGACAGCACAACTCTTCTTT.

V usage is TRDV1 and J usage is TRDJ1, with 8 nucleotides matching TRDD3. CDR1 is TSWWSYY and CDR2 is QGS in the germline V gene. V dropped 3 bases and J dropped 5; count of bases not matched to a gene: 14. The CDR3 sequence is 17 residues long. CDR3 amino acids: CALGDLETYWGPDKLIF. The DNA for the CDR3 is TGTGCTCTTGGGGACCTGGAGACGTACTGGGGGCCTGATAAACTCATCTTT.

This clone was seen a few times. The rearrangement uses TRAV29/DV5 and TRDJ1; 12 bases are shared with TRDD3. From germline, CDR1 is NSMFDY and CDR2 ISSIKDK. V lost 6 bases to trimming and J lost 8 bases; unmatched junction nucleotides: 38. CDR3 size: 23 residues. CDR3 in amino acids: CAGQPNGVWFYRYLGDTLCKLIF. The CDR3 DNA reads as TGTGCAGGACAACCAAACGGGGTGTGGTTCTACCGTTACCTGGGGGATACGCTTTGCAAACTCATCTTT.

The chain recombines TRDV1 with TRDJ1; 13 nucleotides match TRDD3. V shed 2 bases, J shed 0 bases, and the junction held 12 bases outside the gene matches. The CDR3 totals 20 residues. Germline V gene sequence: CDR1 TSWWSYY, CDR2 QGS. CDR3 protein: CALGEGDWGIRVGYTDKLIF. The CDR3 bases are TGTGCTCTTGGGGAAGGGGACTGGGGGATACGCGTGGGGTACACCGATAAACTCATCTTT.

This clone has only a few counts. The J gene is TRDJ1, the V gene TRDV1, with 10 nucleotides matching TRDD3. From germline, CDR1 is TSWWSYY and CDR2 QGS. This CDR3 is built from 21 residues. The V and J ends lost 6 bases and 0 bases, in that order; junction bases with no gene match: 22. CDR3 region: CALGRYLPNETGGSDTDKLIF. CDR3 sequence (DNA): TGTGCTCTTGGACGGTACCTTCCTAATGAGACTGGGGGATCGGACACCGATAAACTCATCTTT.

This clone came up a few times. The chain combines TRDV1 with TRDJ1; TRDD3 matches at 7 bases. Losses at the gene ends were 5 bases for V and 0 bases for J; bases not matched to a gene: 27. Germline assignment: CDR1 TSWWSYY and CDR2 QGS. This CDR3 has 22 amino acids. In DNA, the CDR3 is TGTGCTCTTGGGCCACCGAGGTCATCCCGCTTTACTGGGGCCACGTACACCGATAAACTCATCTTT. Encoded protein: CALGPPRSSRFTGATYTDKLIF.

V gene TRDV1 combines with J gene TRDJ1; 11 bases line up with TRDD3. The length of the CDR3 is 24 residues. V dropped 3 bases and J dropped 2; count of bases not matched to a gene: 29. The germline gives CDR1 TSWWSYY, CDR2 QGS. The CDR3 here is CALGDPHLVRALGDTLRLTDKLIF. The DNA for the CDR3 is TGTGCTCTTGGGGACCCCCATCTTGTAAGGGCGCTGGGGGATACTCTCCGGTTGACCGATAAACTCATCTTT.

J is TRDJ1 and V is TRDV1; TRDD2 is a possible D gene (9 bases). The V end was cut by 0 bases, the J end by 0 bases, with 29 bases between. The CDR3 covers 22 residues. Per germline, CDR1 TSWWSYY and CDR2 QGS. The CDR3 nucleotides read TGTGCTCTTGGGGAACTAGGGCCCTTCCTACCCTCCTGGGGGACCTACACCGATAAACTCATCTTT. It encodes CALGELGPFLPSWGTYTDKLIF.

The V call is TRDV1, the J call TRDJ1; D perhaps matches TRDD3 (5 bases). The CDR3 extends over 12 amino acids. Trimming took 8 bases from V and 1 from J, leaving 8 bases between them. The germline V gene encodes CDR1 TSWWSYY and CDR2 QGS. CDR3 loop: CALQGSTDKLIF. The CDR3 DNA sequence: TGTGCTCTTCAGGGATCCACCGATAAACTCATCTTT.

This clone was detected only a few times. The genes are TRDV1 and TRDJ1, with 13 bases lining up with TRDD3. From germline, CDR1 is TSWWSYY and CDR2 QGS. V gave up 2 bases and J gave up 3 bases; unmatched junction bases: 18. The CDR3 runs to 21 residues. This chain's CDR3 is CALGEYHRDDWGIRAADKLIF. CDR3 DNA sequence: TGTGCTCTTGGGGAATACCACCGGGACGACTGGGGGATACGCGCAGCCGATAAACTCATCTTT.

This clone was observed once. The junction departs from the called germline gene at one end, perhaps through a read error. The chain is built from TRDV1 and TRDJ1; 11 nucleotides line up with TRDD3. The CDR3 is 21 amino acids. The germline V gene has CDR1 TSWWSYY and CDR2 QGS. CDR3 DNA sequence: TGTTCTCTTGGGTCATGTCTTCCCGGCCTGGGGGATACTAGGTACACCGATAAACTCATCTTT. This translates into CSLGSCLPGLGDTRYTDKLIF.

This clone occurred a few times. The chain carries TRDV1 and TRDJ1; 13 bases are a match to TRDD3. CDR3 length equals 22 residues. V lost 5 bases, J lost 0 bases, and 21 bases stayed unmatched. Germline lookup yields CDR1 TSWWSYY and CDR2 QGS. The CDR3 region has the DNA TGTGCTCTTGGGAGCTTTCGACTGGGGGATACGGGGGGGGAAGACTACACCGATAAACTCATCTTT. Translated, it gives CALGSFRLGDTGGEDYTDKLIF.

The rearrangement uses TRDV1 and TRDJ1, with D perhaps matching TRDD2 or TRDD3 (8 bases each). The CDR3 sequence is 23 residues long. The germline V gene encodes CDR1 TSWWSYY and CDR2 QGS. The chain's CDR3 is CALRGTSYRVVTGGPQPTDKLIF. The CDR3 DNA reads as TGTGCGCTGCGGGGGACTTCCTACCGAGTAGTTACTGGGGGTCCCCAACCCACCGATAAACTCATCTTT.

V gene TRDV1 combines with J gene TRDJ1, with D possibly matching TRDD3 (6 bases). Germline V gene data show CDR1 as TSWWSYY and CDR2 as QGS. Trimming took off 0 bases at V and 0 bases at J, with 23 bases between the two ends. The CDR3 extends over 20 amino acids. This CDR3 is CALGELPPLGGGPYTDKLIF. The CDR3 nucleotides are TGTGCTCTTGGGGAACTCCCCCCTCTTGGTGGGGGCCCCTACACCGATAAACTCATCTTT.

The chain joins TRDV2 to TRDJ1, with TRDD3 matching 7 bases. J gave up 0 bases and V 8 bases, and 29 bases lay outside the gene matches. Germline values: CDR1 GEAIGNYY, CDR2 EKD. CDR3 length: 21 amino acids. CDR3 amino acids: CASDQSTTHWGIQGDTDKLIF. CDR3 nucleotide sequence: TGTGCCTCCGACCAATCTACCACCCACTGGGGCATACAGGGGGACACCGATAAACTCATCTTT.

The table lists this clone with a few counts. This rearrangement joins TRDV1 to TRDJ1; 7 bases agree with TRDD3. After removal of 4 bases from V and 0 bases from J, the junction contained 20 bases not matched to a gene. The germline V gene has CDR1 TSWWSYY and CDR2 QGS. This CDR3 spans 20 amino acids. This CDR3 reads CALGGSNLGALPSYTDKLIF. The CDR3 DNA sequence: TGTGCTCTTGGGGGGAGTAACCTGGGGGCCCTCCCGTCTTACACCGATAAACTCATCTTT.

The genes are TRDV1 and TRDJ1; 13 bases align to TRDD3. The CDR3 covers 23 residues. CDR1 TSWWSYY and CDR2 QGS come from the germline V gene. V lost 0 bases and J lost 2; bases outside the gene matches: 21. For the CDR3, the DNA is TGTGCTCTTGGGGAACTAAAGATACTCGGGTCATTTACTGGGGGATACGCGACCGATAAACTCATCTTT. Translating it yields CALGELKILGSFTGGYATDKLIF.

The rearrangement joins TRDV1 to TRDJ1; 10 nucleotides match TRDD3. From germline, CDR1 is TSWWSYY and CDR2 QGS. J was trimmed by 0 bases and V by 2 bases; bases with no gene match: 15. The CDR3 extends over 20 amino acids. The CDR3 sequence: CALGEIPSDWGIGDTDKLIF. The CDR3 DNA follows: TGTGCTCTTGGGGAAATTCCTTCCGACTGGGGGATTGGGGACACCGATAAACTCATCTTT.

V gene TRDV1 combines with J gene TRDJ1, with a possible D match to TRDD3 (5 bases). Germline loops: CDR1 TSWWSYY, CDR2 QGS. V dropped 1 base and J dropped 0 bases, with 24 bases sitting between them. CDR3 size: 20 residues. As DNA, the CDR3 is TGTGCTCTTGGGGAACCAGGCCCCTTGGGCCGGACTGGCCACACCGATAAACTCATCTTT. As protein: CALGEPGPLGRTGHTDKLIF.

This clone was seen only a few times. This chain uses TRDV1 with TRDJ1, with D possibly being TRDD3 (7 bases). The CDR3 has 18 amino acids. V was shortened by 5 bases and J by 2 bases, with 24 bases between the two germline ends. Germline lookup yields CDR1 TSWWSYY and CDR2 QGS. CDR3 nucleotide sequence: TGTGCTCTTGGGAATCCCATTCCTAGCAGGATACGGACCGATAAACTCATCTTT. It specifies CALGNPIPSRIRTDKLIF.

The J gene is TRDJ1, the V gene TRDV1, with 10 bases fitting TRDD3. The CDR3 sequence is 17 residues long. The V segment lost 4 bases and the J segment 4 bases; nucleotides outside the gene matches: 12. Germline V gene data show CDR1 as TSWWSYY and CDR2 as QGS. In DNA, the CDR3 is TGTGCTCTTGGGGGCCTCGGGGGATACGTTAGGAACGATAAACTCATCTTT. It codes for CALGGLGGYVRNDKLIF.

The sample holds a few counts of this clone. The chain links TRDV1 to TRDJ1, with 8 nucleotides matching TRDD3. Losses at the gene ends were 0 bases for V and 0 bases for J; bases not matched to a gene: 18. Germline CDR1 is TSWWSYY and CDR2 is QGS. This CDR3 has 21 residues. The CDR3 here is CALGELETAYGLGDYTDKLIF. CDR3 sequence (DNA): TGTGCTCTTGGGGAACTAGAGACGGCCTACGGGTTGGGGGATTACACCGATAAACTCATCTTT.

The chain employs TRDV1 and TRDJ1; D may be TRDD3 (5 bases). Trimming took off 3 bases at V and 1 base at J, with 33 bases between the two ends. The CDR3 is made up of 22 amino acids. Germline V gene sequence: CDR1 TSWWSYY, CDR2 QGS. CDR3 bases: TGTGCTCTTGGGGAGAGGAGGTCAGAGCTACAGGCGAGGGATCTGCCCACCGATAAACTCATCTTT. Encoded protein: CALGERRSELQARDLPTDKLIF.

This clone was seen more than once but under ten times. This chain connects TRDV1 to TRDJ1, with TRDD3 identical over 9 bases. After removal of 2 bases from V and 0 bases from J, the junction contained 25 bases not matched to a gene. Germline-derived CDR1 and CDR2 are TSWWSYY and QGS. The CDR3 contains 23 residues. The DNA of the CDR3 is TGTGCTCTTGGGGAATTGAACCTCTTCGCGCCGTCTGGGGGATGTCGGTACACCGATAAACTCATCTTT. Translation gives CALGELNLFAPSGGCRYTDKLIF.

This clone has a single count. One end of the junction varies from germline; a read error may be responsible. The sample carries other DNA sequences with the same CDR3. The chain uses TRAV29/DV5 and TRDJ1, with D hard to call. This CDR3 is built from 15 residues. Looked up from germline, CDR1 is NSMFDY and CDR2 is ISSIKDK. CDR3 region: CAASFSPIHTDKLIF. CDR3 DNA sequence: TGTGCCGCAAGCTTCTCCCCCATACACACCGATAAACTCATCTTT. The entire variable domain, with the rest obtained from reference TRAV29/DV5 and TRDJ1, is as follows: DQQVKQNSPSLSVQEGRISILNCDYTNSMFDYFLWYKKYPAEGPTFLISISSIKDKNEDGRFTVFLNKSAKHLSLHIVPSQPGDSAVYFCAASFSPIHTDKLIFGKGTRVTVEP.

The chain has TRDV1 and TRDJ1; TRDD3 aligns across 8 bases. The germline V gene has CDR1 TSWWSYY and CDR2 QGS. The CDR3 spans 19 residues. V was pared by 0 bases and J by 0 bases, with 12 bases of the junction left unmatched. Here the CDR3 reads CALGELGDTPGVHTDKLIF. The DNA for the CDR3 is TGTGCTCTTGGGGAACTAGGGGATACTCCCGGTGTGCACACCGATAAACTCATCTTT.

The gene calls are TRDV1 and TRDJ1, with 13 bases fitting TRDD3. The CDR3 is 24 residues long. Germline lookup yields CDR1 TSWWSYY and CDR2 QGS. J lost 8 bases, V lost 0 bases, and 30 bases had no gene match. The CDR3 DNA reads as TGTGCTCTTGGGGAACTATCCCCGCCGTCTATAGCCCCTACTGGGGGATACGCTAGGGTAAAACTCATCTTT. It codes for CALGELSPPSIAPTGGYARVKLIF.

Notes on this clone: Its ends do not fully match the called genes, so a read error is possible. The chain combines TRDV1 with TRDJ1; 10 nucleotides align to TRDD3. The CDR3 is 21 residues long. Germline lookup yields CDR1 TSWWSYY and CDR2 QGS. The DNA of the CDR3 is TGTGCTCTTGGAGAACTTCAAATCAACAGCCTTGGGGGATACTCCCCCGATAAACTCATCTTT. Its translation is CALGELQINSLGGYSPDKLIF.

This chain links TRDV1 with TRDJ1, with D maybe TRDD3 (8 bases). V was clipped by 9 bases and J by 0 bases, with 32 bases between them. This CDR3 has 20 amino acids. Germline V gene lookup returns CDR1 TSWWSYY and CDR2 QGS. The CDR3 DNA reads as TGTGCTCTCGCGTGGCCATTCCTACCGTCACTGGGGGTCAACACCGATAAACTCATCTTT. Translated, it gives CALAWPFLPSLGVNTDKLIF.

The chain employs TRDV2 and TRDJ1; D possibly corresponds to TRDD3 (5 bases). The CDR3 is 15 amino acids. The germline V gene has CDR1 GEAIGNYY and CDR2 EKD. Trimming took off 3 bases at V and 4 bases at J, with 17 bases between the two ends. The CDR3 nucleotides read TGTGCCTGTGACGCTCGCGAGGGATGGGGCGATAAACTCATCTTT. Protein sequence: CACDAREGWGDKLIF.